This T cell receptor beta chain was captured in a study of T cell clonality in common variable immunodeficiency. The sample holds many counts of this clone. Sequencing ends 3 residues short of the CDR3 end; the germline J gene provides the rest. The CDR3 sequence is 13 residues long. The germline CDR1 and CDR2 sequences are GTSNPN and SVGIG (reference sequence). V lost 0 bases and J lost 6; bases outside the gene matches: 1. Clones were read by immunoSEQ multiplex PCR, and TCRdb kept only the in-frame ones, dropping some. The specimen has fewer than 55,000 clones, none found just once. The V gene is TRBV30, the J gene TRBJ1-2; the match to TRBD1 covers 10 bases. This receptor was identified in a person aged 18 to 70 in good health. The material sequenced was peripheral blood mononuclear cells. The part of the CDR3 DNA that was read is TGTGCCTGGAGTGTAGGGACAGGGGATGGC. It yields the protein CAWSVGTGDG. The whole CDR3 sequence reads CAWSVGTGDGYTF. Full variable domain (rest looked up from reference TRBV30 and TRBJ1-2): SQTIHQWPATLVQPVGSPLSLECTVEGTSNPNLYWYRQAAGRGLQLLFYSVGIGQISSEVPQNLSASRPQDRQFILSSKKLLLSDSGFYLCAWSVGTGDGYTFGSGTRLTVV.